This entry is about one T cell receptor beta chain. Trimming took off 7 bases at V and 3 bases at J, with 12 bases between the two ends. This CDR3 contains 13 residues. This record comes from a study of blood T cell repertoires in COVID-19. Measured with immunoSEQ multiplex PCR; TCRdb has only the in-frame clones, and not every one. Of some 300,000 clones detected, 90% to 95% appear once; the ten largest clones hold roughly 3.6%. Source material: PBMCs or T cells enriched from blood (not recorded which). This clonotype originated in a woman in her 30s who had been exposed to COVID-19. V and J are TRBV12-3 or TRBV12-4 and TRBJ1-1; D ambiguous. CDR3 sequence (DNA): TGTGCCAGCAATAGACTGTTAGACACTGAAGCTTTCTTT. Amino acids: CASNRLLDTEAFF.